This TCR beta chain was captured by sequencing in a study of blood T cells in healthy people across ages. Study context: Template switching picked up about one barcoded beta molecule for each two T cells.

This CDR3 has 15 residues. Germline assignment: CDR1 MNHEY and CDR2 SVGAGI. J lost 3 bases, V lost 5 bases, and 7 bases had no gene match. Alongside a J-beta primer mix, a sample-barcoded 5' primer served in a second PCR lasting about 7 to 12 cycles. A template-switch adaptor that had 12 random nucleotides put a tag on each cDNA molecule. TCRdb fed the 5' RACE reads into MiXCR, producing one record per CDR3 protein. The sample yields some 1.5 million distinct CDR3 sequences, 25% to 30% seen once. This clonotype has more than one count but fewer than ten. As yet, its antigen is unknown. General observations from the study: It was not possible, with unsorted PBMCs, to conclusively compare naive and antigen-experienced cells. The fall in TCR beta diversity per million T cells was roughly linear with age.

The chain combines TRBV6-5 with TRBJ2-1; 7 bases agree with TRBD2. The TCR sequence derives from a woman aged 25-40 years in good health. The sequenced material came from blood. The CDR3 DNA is TGTGCCAGCAGTCTCGGGACTACGATCTACAATGAGCAGTTCTTC. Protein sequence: CASSLGTTIYNEQFF.